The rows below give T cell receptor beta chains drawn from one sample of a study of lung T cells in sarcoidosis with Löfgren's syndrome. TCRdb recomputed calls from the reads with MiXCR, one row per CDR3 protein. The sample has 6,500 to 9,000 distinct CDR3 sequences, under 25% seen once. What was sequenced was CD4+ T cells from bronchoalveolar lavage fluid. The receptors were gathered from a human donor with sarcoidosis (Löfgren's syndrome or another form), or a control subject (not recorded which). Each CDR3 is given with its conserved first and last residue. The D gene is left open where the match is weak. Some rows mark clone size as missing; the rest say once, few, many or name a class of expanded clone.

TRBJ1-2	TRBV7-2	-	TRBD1	TGTGCCGGCAGCCCTAGGGTCCTACAGGGGAACGGCTACACCTTC	CAGSPRVLQGNGYTF
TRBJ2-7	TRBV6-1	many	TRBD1	TGTGCCAGCAGGTCCGGGACAGGGGGAACCTACGAGCAGTACTTC	CASRSGTGGTYEQYF
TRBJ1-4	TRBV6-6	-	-	TGTGCCAGCAGTTACCAGGGATCAGGTGAAAAACTGTTTTTT	CASSYQGSGEKLFF
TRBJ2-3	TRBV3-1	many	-	TGTGCCAGCCGGGCTAGCGGCACAGATACGCAGTATTTT	CASRASGTDTQYF
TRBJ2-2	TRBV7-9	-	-	TGTGCCAGCAGCGTCTGGGGAACCGGGGAGCTGTTTTTT	CASSVWGTGELFF
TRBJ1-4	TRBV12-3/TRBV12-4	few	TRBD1	TGTGCCAGCAGTTTATCCACAGGGGCAGCTAATGAAAAACTGTTTTTT	CASSLSTGAANEKLFF
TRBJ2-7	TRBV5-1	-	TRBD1	TGCGCCAGCAGGGCCGGGACAGGGGGCGAAAGGGGCTACGAGCAGTACTTC	CASRAGTGGERGYEQYF
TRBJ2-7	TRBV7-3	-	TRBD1	TGTGCCAGCAGCCCGGTGGGGGGACAGGGAATCGAGCAGTACTTC	CASSPVGGQGIEQYF
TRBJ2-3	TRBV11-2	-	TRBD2	TGTGCCAGCAGCTCTACCAAGCTGGCGGGAGGATCAGATACGCAGTATTTT	CASSSTKLAGGSDTQYF
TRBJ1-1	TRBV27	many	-	TGTGCCAGCAGGGGCAGGGGCAACACTGAAGCTTTCTTT	CASRGRGNTEAFF
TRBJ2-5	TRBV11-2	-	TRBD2	TGTGCCAGCAGCCTAATCAGCGGGGGGATCCAAGAGACCCAGTACTTC	CASSLISGGIQETQYF
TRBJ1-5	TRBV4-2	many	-	TGTGCCAGCAGCCAAGATGGAGGGCAGGTTAATCAGCCCCAGCATTTT	CASSQDGGQVNQPQHF
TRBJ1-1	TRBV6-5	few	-	TGTGCCAGCGGAGGGATCCAGGGATGGACTGAAGCTTTCTTT	CASGGIQGWTEAFF
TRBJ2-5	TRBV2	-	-	TGTGCCAGCACCCTAGGGGAGGCCAGGGAGACCCAGTACTTC	CASTLGEARETQYF
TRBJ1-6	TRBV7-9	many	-	TGTGCCAGCAGCTTAGCGGCTTCACCCCTCCACTTT	CASSLAASPLHF
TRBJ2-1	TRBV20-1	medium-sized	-	TGCAGTGCTAAAGGACAGCGAATAAACAATGAGCAGTTCTTC	CSAKGQRINNEQFF
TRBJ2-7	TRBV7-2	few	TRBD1	TGTGCCAGCAGCTTGACAGGGCGCGAGCAGTACTTC	CASSLTGREQYF
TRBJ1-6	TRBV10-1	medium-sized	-	TGCGCCAGCAGTGAGGGCAGGAAGGACTCACCCCTCCACTTT	CASSEGRKDSPLHF
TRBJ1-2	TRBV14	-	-	TGTGCCAGCAGCCGCCTGGGAGGGGTCTACGGCTACACCTTC	CASSRLGGVYGYTF
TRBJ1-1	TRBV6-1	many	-	TGTGCCAGCACCTGGGGGGCTGAAGCTTTCTTT	CASTWGAEAFF
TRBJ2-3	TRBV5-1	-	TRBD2	TGCGCCAGCAGCTTCTTAGCGGGGAATCCTAGCACAGATACGCAGTATTTT	CASSFLAGNPSTDTQYF
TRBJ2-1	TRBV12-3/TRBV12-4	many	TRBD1	TGTGCCAGCAGTTTGACCGGACAGGTCGATGAGCAGTTCTTC	CASSLTGQVDEQFF
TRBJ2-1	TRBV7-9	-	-	TGTGCCAGCAGCCCCGGGCCGGGGCAGGCCGATGAGCAGTTCTTC	CASSPGPGQADEQFF
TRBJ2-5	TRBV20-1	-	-	TGCAGTGCTAGTGTTTGGGCTAGGCGACAAGAGACCCAGTACTTC	CSASVWARRQETQYF
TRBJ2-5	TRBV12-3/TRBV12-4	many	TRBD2	TGTGCCAGCACCTCTAGCGGGGGGGTGGAGACCCAGTACTTC	CASTSSGGVETQYF
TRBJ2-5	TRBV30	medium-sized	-	TGTGCCTGGAGTGTGGGGGGGGGCAAAGAGACCCAGTACTTC	CAWSVGGGKETQYF
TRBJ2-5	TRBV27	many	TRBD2	TGTGCCAGCAGGCTTCTAGCGGGGGGCCTCGGCACCCAGTACTTC	CASRLLAGGLGTQYF
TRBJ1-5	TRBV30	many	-	TGTGCCTGGAGTGTACGTGGGGAGCAGCCCCAGCATTTT	CAWSVRGEQPQHF
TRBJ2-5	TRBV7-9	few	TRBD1	TGTGCCAGCAGCCGGGGACAGGGTTTTGCCCAAGAGACCCAGTACTTC	CASSRGQGFAQETQYF
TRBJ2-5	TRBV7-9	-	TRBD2	TGTGCTAGCAGCTTAGCGGGGGGAGTGGAGACCCAGTACTTC	CASSLAGGVETQYF
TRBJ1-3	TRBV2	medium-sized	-	TGTGCCAGCAGGGTCGGCCAAGGAAACACCATATATTTT	CASRVGQGNTIYF
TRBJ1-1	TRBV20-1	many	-	TGCAGTGCTAGACAGGGAAACACTGAAGCTTTCTTT	CSARQGNTEAFF
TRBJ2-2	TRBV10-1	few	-	TGCGCCAGCAGTGCAGGGGACACCGGGGAGCTGTTTTTT	CASSAGDTGELFF
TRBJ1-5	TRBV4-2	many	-	TGTGCCAGCAGCCAAGGCCGGAGCAATCAGCCCCAGCATTTT	CASSQGRSNQPQHF
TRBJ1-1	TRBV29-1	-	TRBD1	TGCAGCGTTGGACAGGGAACTGAAGCTTTCTTT	CSVGQGTEAFF
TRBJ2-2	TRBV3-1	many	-	TGTGCCAGCAGCCAGAACTCAGGGCGTAGGAACACCGGGGAGCTGTTTTTT	CASSQNSGRRNTGELFF
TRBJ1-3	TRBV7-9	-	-	TGTGCCAGCAGCTTAGTAGGGGTTTGGAGCTCTGGAAACACCATATATTTT	CASSLVGVWSSGNTIYF
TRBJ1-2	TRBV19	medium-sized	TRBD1	TGTGCCAGTAGTTCACAGGGGGCTGGCTATGGCTACACCTTC	CASSSQGAGYGYTF
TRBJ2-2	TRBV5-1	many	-	TGCGCCAGCAGCTTGGTTGGCGGGAACACCGGGGAGCTGTTTTTT	CASSLVGGNTGELFF
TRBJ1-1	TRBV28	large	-	TGTGCCAGCAGTTTGAACCCGAACACTGAAGCTTTCTTT	CASSLNPNTEAFF
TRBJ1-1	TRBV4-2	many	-	TGTGCCAGCAGCCAAGAACACAGAATGAACACTGAAGCTTTCTTT	CASSQEHRMNTEAFF
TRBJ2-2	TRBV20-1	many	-	TGCAGTGCTAGACGGTCAAGCTTAGACACCGGGGAGCTGTTTTTT	CSARRSSLDTGELFF
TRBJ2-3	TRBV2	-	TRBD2	TGTGCCGGCAGCGGGGACACAGATACGCAGTATTTT	CAGSGDTDTQYF
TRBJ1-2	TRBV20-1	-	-	TGCAGTGCTATCAGTGGAGGCTACACCTTC	CSAISGGYTF
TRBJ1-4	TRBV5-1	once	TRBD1	TGCGCCAGCAGCGTAACAGGGGGGTGGAATGAAAAACTGCTTTTT	CASSVTGGWNEKLLF
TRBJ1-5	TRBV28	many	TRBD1	TGTGCCAGCAGTTTGACAGGGGATCAGCCCCAGCATTTT	CASSLTGDQPQHF
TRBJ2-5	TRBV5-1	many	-	TGCGCCAGCAGCTTGTGGAGGGGCCAAGAGACCCAGTACTTC	CASSLWRGQETQYF
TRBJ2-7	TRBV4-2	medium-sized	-	TGTGCCAGCAGCCAACCCCAGAACTACGAGCAGTACTTC	CASSQPQNYEQYF
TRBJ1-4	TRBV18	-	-	TGTGCCGGCTCACCACAGGGTGGAGAGGAAAAACTGTTTTTT	CAGSPQGGEEKLFF
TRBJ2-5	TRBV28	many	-	TGTGCCAGCAGTTTAAGGGAGACCCAGTACTTC	CASSLRETQYF
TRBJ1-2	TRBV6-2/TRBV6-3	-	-	TGTGCCAGCAATTACGGGGGGAAAAACTATGGCTACACCTTC	CASNYGGKNYGYTF
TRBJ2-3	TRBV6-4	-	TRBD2	TGTGCCAGCACCGAGGCGGCGGGGGTCGGGTATACGCAGTATTTT	CASTEAAGVGYTQYF
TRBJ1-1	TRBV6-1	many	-	TGTGCCAGCAGCAGGACAACCCTGAACACTGAAGCTTTCTTT	CASSRTTLNTEAFF